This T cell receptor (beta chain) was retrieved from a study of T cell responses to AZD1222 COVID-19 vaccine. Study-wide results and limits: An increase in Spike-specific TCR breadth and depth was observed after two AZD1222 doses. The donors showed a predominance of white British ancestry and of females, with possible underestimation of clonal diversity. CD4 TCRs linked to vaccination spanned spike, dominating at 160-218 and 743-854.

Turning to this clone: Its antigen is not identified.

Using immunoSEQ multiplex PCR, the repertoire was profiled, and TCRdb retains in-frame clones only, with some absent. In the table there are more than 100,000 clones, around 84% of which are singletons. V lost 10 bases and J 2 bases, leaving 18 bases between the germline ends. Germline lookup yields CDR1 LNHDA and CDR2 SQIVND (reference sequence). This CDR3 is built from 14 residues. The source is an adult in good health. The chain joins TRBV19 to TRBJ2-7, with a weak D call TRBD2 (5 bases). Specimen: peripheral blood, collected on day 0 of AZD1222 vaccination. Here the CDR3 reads CATSRREGTYEQYF. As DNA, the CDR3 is TGTGCCACCTCCCGCCGGGAAGGGACCTACGAGCAGTACTTC. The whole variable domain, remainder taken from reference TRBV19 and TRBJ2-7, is DGGITQSPKYLFRKEGQNVTLSCEQNLNHDAMYWYRQDPGQGLRLIYYSQIVNDFQKGDIAEGYSVSREKKESFPLTVTSAQKNPTAFYLCATSRREGTYEQYFGPGTRLTVT.